This T cell receptor (beta chain) emerged from a study of blood T cells in healthy people across ages (dated by TCRdb to the mid-2010s). Regarding the study in general: In model experiments, template switching captured about one uniquely barcoded TCR beta cDNA molecule for every two T cells. The study measured age-related changes in TCR beta repertoire diversity using deep sequencing normalized with unique cDNA molecular identifiers. The donors were split into four age groups: young (average 16 years), middle-aged (39), aged (roughly 60) and long-lived (more than 80). To avoid experimental bias, donors of different ages were randomly spread across the sequencing lanes. For two donors (one aged 18 to 30 and one aged 80 or older), the study analyzed two additional independent replicas of 1 million unique cDNA reads from the same blood draw. What the research found in general, with its limitations: Estimates of total diversity from one million sequenced T cells were regarded as lower bounds and underestimates. Since profiling was done on bulk unsorted PBMCs, naive and antigen-experienced compartments could not be conclusively compared. Observed TCR beta diversity per million T cells fell roughly linearly with age, and a significant reduction was already apparent by age roughly 40. Because the CMV infection status of the donors was unknown, age-related changes in expanded clonotypes may potentially have been confounded. Compared with the aged group, the long-lived group had more naive CD4+ T cells, fewer expanded clones and increased TCR diversity, a pattern suggesting age selection. The percentage of naive T cells measured by flow cytometry correlated strongly with observed TCR beta diversity.

The approximately 39 donors, aged about 6 to 95 years, were systemically healthy Caucasian individuals from Russia. Each donor gave ten milliliters of peripheral blood, drawn into EDTA-treated Vacutainer tubes. Ficoll-Paque density-gradient centrifugation was used to isolate PBMCs, with at least 6 million per sample. Total RNA, at least 5 micrograms per sample, was extracted from PBMCs with Trizol reagent. For every donor, flow cytometry on a PBMC aliquot measured the percentage of naive CD45RAhigh/CD27high T cells. Preparation of the library involved 5' RACE. TCRdb names Illumina HiSeq 2500 as the instrument used. A second PCR of roughly 7 to 11 cycles was performed with a sample-barcoded 5' primer and a J-beta primer mix. Each TCR beta cDNA molecule received a unique molecular identifier from a template-switch 5' adaptor carrying 12 random nucleotides. At least 2.5 million CDR3-containing paired-end reads were obtained from each sample. The Mint cDNA synthesis kit, primed by a TRBC-specific oligonucleotide, was used to synthesize first-strand cDNA from all RNA. All cDNA was treated with uracil-DNA glycosylase and then went through a first 18-cycle PCR with the universal primers M1SS and BC2_uni_R. In the authors' own workflow: For normalization, 1 million high-quality reads, each with a distinct molecular identifier, were randomly selected from each sample. Instead of being binned into consensus sequences, reads with shared molecular identifiers were discarded. MiTCR, with a Q25 quality threshold and the strictest error-elimination algorithm, was used for CDR3 identification, clonotype clustering and error correction. Lower-bound total TCR beta diversity was estimated with a nonparametric unseen species model using Euler transformation. Using fastp at Q25 and MiXCR, TCRdb reprocessed the public reads and kept productive beta chains. Each CDR3 protein appears once, grouped with its most common genes and DNA. The V and J calls were not made by the authors but by TCRdb's processing. In all, the sample holds 1.5 million to 2 million distinct CDR3 sequences, and about 28% of those were seen once. In total, the top ten clones hold 7.7% of the sample.

Remarks on this clonotype: Its antigen is not yet known. Base qualities were left out, and no much larger clone turns up one base away.

V loses 4 bases of germline sequence and J loses 4 bases, and the interval between the two ends is 13 bases. CDR1 SGHRS and CDR2 YFSETQ are derived from the germline V gene. The CDR3 runs 14 amino acids, cysteine and phenylalanine included. Only CDR3 DNA is held: 42 bases, read in frame from base 1. Here the chain combines TRBV5-1 and TRBJ2-3, with the identity of the D gene unclear. Specimen: blood. The TCR originated in a woman in her 30s in good health. Here the CDR3 is given as CASSPGGQPDTQYF. The DNA sequence is as follows: TGCGCCAGCAGCCCGGGTGGGCAACCAGATACGCAGTATTTT.